The 24 T cell receptor beta chains below come from one sample, sequenced in a study of siplizumab effects on memory and regulatory T cells (dated by TCRdb to about 2019). Library preparation employed the immunoSEQ multiplex PCR assay. TCRdb took over this immuneACCESS table, retaining in-frame rearrangements with V and J assigned. Such tables are incomplete; in checked studies, under half of the missing clones stem from an unresolved V gene, and the remainder is unexplained. The sample table holds 85,000 to 130,000 clones, of which 93% were seen once. The ten largest make up roughly 0.64% of the sample. Material for sequencing was Tregs sorted from blood. The receptors originated from a human donor in good health.

The rearrangement joins TRBV11-2 to TRBJ1-2, with 9 nucleotides matching TRBD1. The CDR3 runs 14 residues. Germline CDR1 SGHAT, CDR2 FQNNGV. The trim removed 5 bases at V and 5 bases at J, leaving 6 bases unmatched. The CDR3 region is CASSPQQGAYGYTF. The CDR3, as DNA: TGTGCCAGCAGCCCTCAACAGGGGGCGTATGGCTACACCTTC.

This clone came up once. The V gene is TRBV27, the J gene TRBJ1-3; D unresolved. CDR3 length: 15 residues. V shed 5 bases and J shed 7 bases, with 18 bases lying between them. The germline V gene encodes CDR1 MNHEY and CDR2 SMNVEV (reference sequence). In nucleotides, the CDR3 is TGTGCCAGCAGTCCGCGAGGGAGGGCCCGGAACACCATATATTTT. This gives the protein CASSPRGRARNTIYF.

The chain uses TRBV12-5 and TRBJ2-7; D not certain. Trimming left V 4 bases short and J 11 bases short, with 3 bases between. The length of the CDR3 is 8 residues. Germline V CDR1 and CDR2: LGHNT, FRNRAP. The CDR3 region is CASGSKYF. The CDR3 DNA reads as TGTGCTAGTGGTTCCAAGTACTTC. Combining the CDR3 with reference TRBV12-5 and TRBJ2-7 gives the whole variable domain DARVTQTPRHKVTEMGQEVTMRCQPILGHNTVFWYRQTMMQGLELLAYFRNRAPLDDSGMPKDRFSAEMPDATLATLKIQPSEPRDSAVYFCASGSKYFGPGTRLTVT.

The count of this clone is one. V is TRBV11-2 and J is TRBJ2-7, with D possibly TRBD2 on 6 matching bases. Germline CDR1 and CDR2: SGHAT and FQNNGV. The length of the CDR3 is 13 residues. V was pared by 3 bases and J by 3 bases, with 9 bases between. CDR3 region: CASSLGGNYEQYF. The CDR3, as DNA: TGTGCCAGCAGCTTGGGGGGAAACTACGAGCAGTACTTC.

This clone was observed once. The chain links TRBV30 to TRBJ1-2; TRBD1 aligns across 11 bases. Unmatched junction bases numbered 8, after V lost 4 bases and J lost 7 bases. The CDR3 is 14 amino acids. Germline V gene lookup returns CDR1 GTSNPN and CDR2 SVGIG (reference sequence). Written as DNA, the CDR3 is TGTGCCTGGACCCGCGGACAGGGGGCTAGTGGCTACACCTTC. Protein product: CAWTRGQGASGYTF.

The V call is TRBV7-9, the J call TRBJ1-6, with D possibly being TRBD1 (6 bases). V lost 5 bases, J lost 6 bases, and 14 bases lay in between. There are 15 residues in the CDR3. Germline V lookup: CDR1 SEHNR, CDR2 FQNEAQ (reference sequence). CDR3 residues: CASSPQGPGNSPLHF. DNA for the CDR3: TGTGCCAGCAGCCCACAGGGACCGGGTAATTCACCCCTCCACTTT. Based on the CDR3 plus reference TRBV7-9 and TRBJ1-6, the full variable domain is DTGVSQNPRHKITKRGQNVTFRCDPISEHNRLYWYRQTLGQGPEFLTYFQNEAQLEKSRLLSDRFSAERPKGSFSTLEIQRTEQGDSAMYLCASSPQGPGNSPLHFGNGTRLTVT.

The chain has TRBV10-3 and TRBJ2-3; a possible D gene is TRBD1 (5 bases). V was shortened by 6 bases and J by 4 bases, with 20 bases between the two germline ends. The CDR3 contains 16 residues. Germline V CDR1 and CDR2: ENHRY, SYGVKD. CDR3 sequence: CAIRDPVGRASDTQYF. The CDR3 DNA is TGTGCCATCAGGGACCCCGTTGGCAGGGCATCAGATACGCAGTATTTT.

This clone was counted once. This chain links TRBV4-1 with TRBJ2-7, with 8 nucleotides matching TRBD1. The CDR3 consists of 15 residues. The junction had 7 bases not matched to a gene; V was cut back by 4 bases and J by 2 bases. Looked up from germline, CDR1 is MGHRA and CDR2 is YSYEKL. The CDR3 region is CASSPRTGRAYEQYF. In DNA form, the CDR3 reads TGCGCCAGCAGCCCCAGGACAGGGAGAGCCTACGAGCAGTACTTC.

The chain carries TRBV5-1 and TRBJ1-4, with TRBD1 as a possible D gene (5 bases). The CDR3 is 16 amino acids. Trimming shortened V by 4 bases and J by 3 bases, and 16 bases separated the two germline ends. Per the germline V gene, CDR1 is SGHRS and CDR2 is YFSETQ. The CDR3, as DNA: TGCGCCAGCAGCCCGCTCTGGGGGGTCGCTAATGAAAAACTGTTTTTT. Translating gives CASSPLWGVANEKLFF.

The chain joins TRBV18 to TRBJ1-1, with 7 bases identical to TRBD1. Germline CDR1 KGHSH, CDR2 LQKENI. The CDR3 is 15 residues long. V lost 3 bases to trimming and J lost 5 bases; unmatched junction nucleotides: 9. CDR3 protein: CASSPLQGRRTEAFF. DNA for the CDR3: TGTGCCAGCTCACCCTTACAGGGGCGGAGGACTGAAGCTTTCTTT.

This sequence joins TRBV30 and TRBJ1-2; no clear D. The germline V and J ends were trimmed by 2 bases and 6 bases, with 10 bases remaining between them. The length of the CDR3 is 12 residues. The germline CDR1 and CDR2 sequences are GTSNPN and SVGIG (reference sequence). The CDR3 is CAWSNQANGYTF. CDR3 sequence (DNA): TGTGCCTGGAGTAACCAGGCTAATGGCTACACCTTC.

This chain uses TRBV4-1 with TRBJ2-3; 13 bases line up with TRBD2. This CDR3 region has 16 residues. V trimming: 0 bases; J trimming: 6 bases; junction bases outside the gene matches: 3. Germline V lookup: CDR1 MGHRA, CDR2 YSYEKL. The CDR3 nucleotides read TGCGCCAGCAGCCAAGATGGACTAGCGGGAGTGGATACGCAGTATTTT. This encodes CASSQDGLAGVDTQYF.

V is TRBV27 and J is TRBJ1-1; TRBD1 aligns across 12 bases. V shed 7 bases and J 4 bases; nucleotides not matched to a gene: 7. The CDR3 is made up of 15 amino acids. Germline lookup yields CDR1 MNHEY and CDR2 SMNVEV (reference sequence). This CDR3 is CASIRGQGAGTEAFF. The CDR3 DNA reads as TGTGCCAGCATAAGGGGACAGGGGGCCGGCACTGAAGCTTTCTTT.

The rearrangement joins TRBV2 to TRBJ1-2; 7 bases map to TRBD1. Per the germline V gene, CDR1 is SNHLY and CDR2 is FYNNEI. CDR3 length equals 12 residues. After removal of 7 bases from V and 7 bases from J, the junction contained 6 bases not matched to a gene. The CDR3 reads CASTSGGGGYTF. The CDR3 coding sequence is TGTGCCAGCACTTCAGGGGGGGGTGGCTACACCTTC.

This clone occurred a few times. The chain recombines TRBV4-1 with TRBJ2-3; D gene unclear. CDR3 length: 15 residues. Per the germline V gene, CDR1 is MGHRA and CDR2 is YSYEKL. Trimming cost V 3 bases and J 4 bases, with 14 bases left between them. The CDR3: CASSHISGVSDTQYF. The CDR3 DNA reads TGCGCCAGCAGCCATATAAGTGGGGTTTCAGATACGCAGTATTTT.

The CDR3 sequence: CAIRPDRGPLNEQFF. Here the CDR3 DNA reads TGTGCCATCAGACCCGACAGGGGGCCGTTGAATGAGCAGTTCTTC. This chain uses TRBV10-3 with TRBJ2-1, with 10 nucleotides matching TRBD1. There are 15 residues in the CDR3. With V trimmed by 6 bases and J by 7 bases, 9 bases remained unmatched. Germline CDR1 ENHRY, CDR2 SYGVKD.

The rearrangement joins TRBV5-1 to TRBJ2-3; 14 bases map to TRBD2. This CDR3 is 18 amino acids long. Germline loops: CDR1 SGHRS, CDR2 YFSETQ. V shed 2 bases and J 4 bases; nucleotides not matched to a gene: 9. The CDR3 spells CASSFRTSGRIGSDTQYF. CDR3 DNA sequence: TGCGCCAGCAGCTTTAGGACTAGCGGGAGGATTGGTTCAGATACGCAGTATTTT.

By share, this clone ranks as medium-sized. The V call is TRBV4-1, the J call TRBJ1-1; 9 nucleotides line up with TRBD1. The CDR3 sequence is 16 residues long. Germline-derived CDR1 and CDR2 are MGHRA and YSYEKL. V shed 3 bases and J 4 bases; nucleotides not matched to a gene: 9. The CDR3 region has the DNA TGCGCCAGCAGCCACCCAAAGGGACAGGGTTTCACTGAAGCTTTCTTT. Translating gives CASSHPKGQGFTEAFF.

V gene TRBV19 combines with J gene TRBJ1-5; no definite D call. Trimming shortened V by 5 bases and J by 2 bases, and 7 bases separated the two germline ends. The CDR3 has 13 residues. In germline, CDR1 is LNHDA, CDR2 SQIVND (reference sequence). CDR3 region: CASSPRRNQPQHF. The DNA of the CDR3 is TGTGCCAGTAGTCCCAGGCGCAATCAGCCCCAGCATTTT. Variable domain in full (rest from reference TRBV19 and TRBJ1-5): DGGITQSPKYLFRKEGQNVTLSCEQNLNHDAMYWYRQDPGQGLRLIYYSQIVNDFQKGDIAEGYSVSREKKESFPLTVTSAQKNPTAFYLCASSPRRNQPQHFGDGTRLSIL.

The V gene is TRBV5-6, the J gene TRBJ2-1, with D possibly called TRBD1 or TRBD2 (5 bases each). The germline V and J ends were trimmed by 0 bases and 7 bases, with 14 bases remaining between them. CDR3 length equals 15 residues. Germline values: CDR1 SGHDT, CDR2 YYEEEE. This CDR3 reads CASSLGGDLVNEQFF. The CDR3 nucleotides read TGTGCCAGCAGCTTGGGAGGGGACCTCGTTAATGAGCAGTTCTTC.

V gene TRBV6-1 combines with J gene TRBJ1-2, with D uncertain. The CDR3 is made up of 15 amino acids. Germline V gene lookup returns CDR1 MNHNS and CDR2 SASEGT. Trimming shortened V by 2 bases and J by 2 bases, and 12 bases separated the two germline ends. CDR3 DNA sequence: TGTGCCAGCAGTGAACCAGCCACTGGAAACTATGGCTACACCTTC. Residues: CASSEPATGNYGYTF.

V is TRBV18 and J is TRBJ2-7; a weak D match, TRBD2 (6 bases). Germline V gene data show CDR1 as KGHSH and CDR2 as LQKENI. This CDR3 is 13 amino acids long. V lost 6 bases to trimming and J lost 2 bases, with 11 bases between them. The CDR3 region is CASSGQRAYEQYF. CDR3 DNA: TGTGCCAGCTCCGGGCAGCGGGCCTACGAGCAGTACTTC.

The chain uses TRBV6-5 and TRBJ1-2; 7 bases are a match to TRBD1. V lost 6 bases to trimming and J lost 5 bases; unmatched junction nucleotides: 3. The germline V gene has CDR1 MNHEY and CDR2 SVGAGI. This CDR3 has 12 amino acids. Here the CDR3 DNA reads TGTGCCAGCAGCCGGGACAGTTATGGCTACACCTTC. Its translation: CASSRDSYGYTF.

The gene calls are TRBV6-6 and TRBJ2-1, with 7 bases that match TRBD2. Trimming removed 2 bases from V and 12 bases from J; junction bases left unmatched: 7. This CDR3 comprises 13 residues. The V gene's germline CDR1 is MNHNY and CDR2 SVGAGI (reference sequence). In nucleotides, the CDR3 is TGTGCCAGCAGTTACCAAGGACTAGTTCGGCAGTTCTTC. It translates to CASSYQGLVRQFF.